This is a list of T cell receptor beta chains from one sample in a study of blood T cells in healthy people across ages. TCRdb re-derived calls from the 5' RACE reads in MiXCR, one entry per CDR3 protein. This table holds over 950,000 distinct CDR3 sequences, around two fifths found once. The sample comprised blood. The receptors here all came from a man in his late teens or twenties in good health. The CDR3 runs from the conserved cysteine through the conserved F or W. The order of the fields is clone size, V gene, D gene, J gene, CDR3 protein, CDR3 DNA. A D gene is named only where the DNA matches it firmly. Clone size is shown for a subset of rows, as once, few, many or a class of expanded clone.

size: .; V: TRBV20-1; D: .; J: TRBJ1-2; CDR3: CSASGGNYGYTF; DNA: TGCAGTGCTAGTGGGGGAAACTATGGCTACACCTTC
size: .; V: TRBV20-1; D: .; J: TRBJ1-5; CDR3: CSARDQGGVGQPQHF; DNA: TGCAGTGCTAGAGATCAGGGAGGGGTGGGTCAGCCCCAGCATTTT
size: many; V: TRBV7-9; D: .; J: TRBJ1-4; CDR3: CASRRGNEKLFF; DNA: TGTGCCAGCAGACGGGGAAATGAAAAACTGTTTTTT
size: .; V: TRBV20-1; D: TRBD1; J: TRBJ1-1; CDR3: CSAKTGGHTEAFF; DNA: TGCAGTGCTAAGACAGGGGGCCACACTGAAGCTTTCTTT
size: .; V: TRBV5-1; D: .; J: TRBJ1-2; CDR3: CASSLEGSRDGYTF; DNA: TGCGCCAGCAGCTTGGAGGGGTCCCGAGATGGCTACACCTTC
size: few; V: TRBV6-6; D: .; J: TRBJ1-1; CDR3: CASKGPYEAFF; DNA: TGTGCCAGCAAGGGTCCATATGAAGCTTTCTTT
size: few; V: TRBV5-1; D: .; J: TRBJ1-1; CDR3: CASSLAESTEAFF; DNA: TGCGCCAGCAGCTTGGCCGAAAGTACGGAAGCTTTCTTT
size: .; V: TRBV5-1; D: .; J: TRBJ1-2; CDR3: CASMGQDYGYTF; DNA: TGCGCCAGCATGGGACAAGATTATGGCTACACCTTC
size: .; V: TRBV20-1; D: .; J: TRBJ2-4; CDR3: CSARVWGRAGEAKNIQYF; DNA: TGCAGTGCTAGAGTTTGGGGACGTGCAGGGGAGGCCAAAAACATTCAGTACTTC
size: .; V: TRBV3-1; D: .; J: TRBJ2-2; CDR3: CASSQQPTGELFF; DNA: TGTGCCAGCAGCCAACAACCGACCGGGGAGCTGTTTTTT
size: .; V: TRBV2; D: TRBD1; J: TRBJ1-5; CDR3: CASSQRQGTVPQHF; DNA: TGTGCCAGCAGTCAGAGACAGGGAACCGTGCCCCAGCATTTT
size: .; V: TRBV7-2; D: .; J: TRBJ2-3; CDR3: CASSSLDRTDTQYF; DNA: TGTGCCAGCAGCTCCCTAGATCGCACAGATACGCAGTATTTT
size: few; V: TRBV12-3/TRBV12-4; D: TRBD1; J: TRBJ1-1; CDR3: CASSPDREPRDTEAFF; DNA: TGTGCCAGCAGCCCCGACAGGGAACCTCGGGACACTGAAGCTTTCTTT
size: .; V: TRBV12-5; D: .; J: TRBJ2-5; CDR3: CASGLGTEREQYF; DNA: TGTGCTAGTGGTTTGGGCACAGAACGGGAACAGTACTTC
size: .; V: TRBV20-1; D: .; J: TRBJ2-3; CDR3: CSAGGGLDTQYF; DNA: TGCAGTGCTGGTGGCGGATTAGATACGCAGTATTTT
size: few; V: TRBV10-3; D: TRBD1; J: TRBJ1-2; CDR3: CTISEEGAANYGYTF; DNA: TGTACCATCAGTGAGGAGGGGGCGGCTAACTATGGCTACACCTTC
size: .; V: TRBV5-1; D: TRBD1; J: TRBJ1-1; CDR3: CASSLDQGEYTEAFF; DNA: TGCGCCAGCAGCTTGGATCAGGGGGAATACACTGAAGCTTTCTTT
size: .; V: TRBV6-1; D: TRBD2; J: TRBJ2-3; CDR3: CASSVPGGSTDTQYF; DNA: TGTGCCAGCAGTGTCCCGGGGGGATCCACAGATACGCAGTATTTT
size: few; V: TRBV6-2/TRBV6-3; D: TRBD2; J: TRBJ2-5; CDR3: CASSSELAGETQYF; DNA: TGTGCCAGCAGTTCGGAGCTAGCGGGGGAGACCCAGTACTTC
size: few; V: TRBV4-3; D: .; J: TRBJ1-2; CDR3: CASSQRHLYGYTF; DNA: TGCGCCAGCAGCCAGAGACACCTCTATGGCTACACCTTC
size: .; V: TRBV5-1; D: .; J: TRBJ2-7; CDR3: CASGGGPGKSYEQYF; DNA: TGCGCCAGCGGCGGCGGACCAGGAAAGAGCTACGAGCAGTACTTC
size: few; V: TRBV2; D: .; J: TRBJ2-1; CDR3: CASIPLRGDYNEQFF; DNA: TGTGCCAGCATCCCCCTCAGGGGCGACTACAATGAGCAGTTCTTC
size: many; V: TRBV2; D: .; J: TRBJ2-5; CDR3: CASSEAETQYF; DNA: TGTGCCAGCAGTGAAGCGGAGACCCAGTACTTC
size: many; V: TRBV29-1; D: .; J: TRBJ2-7; CDR3: CSVGGLTDEQYF; DNA: TGCAGCGTTGGCGGTTTAACGGACGAGCAGTACTTC
size: .; V: TRBV6-2/TRBV6-3; D: .; J: TRBJ1-1; CDR3: CASSHPFEAFF; DNA: TGTGCCAGCAGTCACCCCTTTGAAGCTTTCTTT
size: few; V: TRBV5-1; D: .; J: TRBJ2-7; CDR3: CASSLGASVPYEQYF; DNA: TGCGCCAGCAGCTTGGGGGCTAGCGTCCCCTACGAGCAGTACTTC
size: .; V: TRBV12-3/TRBV12-4; D: .; J: TRBJ2-5; CDR3: CASSSNREGETQYF; DNA: TGTGCCAGCAGTTCCAACAGGGAGGGGGAGACCCAGTACTTC
size: .; V: TRBV4-2; D: .; J: TRBJ1-1; CDR3: CASSQEGVGLGRNEAFF; DNA: TGTGCCAGCAGCCAAGAGGGCGTCGGACTAGGGAGGAATGAAGCTTTCTTT
size: few; V: TRBV20-1; D: .; J: TRBJ2-3; CDR3: CSARDWGPSLGDTQYF; DNA: TGCAGTGCTAGAGATTGGGGACCATCGTTGGGCGATACGCAGTATTTT
size: few; V: TRBV20-1; D: .; J: TRBJ2-1; CDR3: CSATGLGYNEQFF; DNA: TGCAGTGCAACAGGGTTGGGGTACAATGAGCAGTTCTTC
size: few; V: TRBV28; D: .; J: TRBJ1-2; CDR3: CASTGQGLNYGYTF; DNA: TGTGCCAGCACGGGGCAGGGACTTAACTATGGCTACACCTTC
size: .; V: TRBV19; D: .; J: TRBJ2-7; CDR3: CASSQGQGLLNEQYF; DNA: TGTGCCAGTAGCCAAGGGCAGGGGCTATTGAACGAGCAGTACTTC
size: .; V: TRBV15; D: .; J: TRBJ1-5; CDR3: CATSPDRKNSKQPQHF; DNA: TGTGCCACCAGCCCCGACAGGAAAAATAGCAAGCAGCCCCAGCATTTT
size: .; V: TRBV29-1; D: .; J: TRBJ1-1; CDR3: CSVFGLAGTEAFF; DNA: TGCAGCGTTTTCGGGCTCGCGGGCACTGAAGCTTTCTTT
size: many; V: TRBV20-1; D: TRBD2; J: TRBJ2-1; CDR3: CSARGTSGGNEQFF; DNA: TGCAGTGCTAGGGGGACTAGCGGGGGTAATGAGCAGTTCTTC
size: .; V: TRBV6-2/TRBV6-3; D: .; J: TRBJ1-6; CDR3: CAAHSFDNSPLHF; DNA: TGTGCCGCCCACTCGTTTGATAATTCACCCCTCCACTTT
size: .; V: TRBV12-3/TRBV12-4; D: .; J: TRBJ1-2; CDR3: CASSPLGSHNYDYTF; DNA: TGTGCCAGCAGTCCGCTCGGTTCGCATAACTATGACTACACCTTC
size: .; V: TRBV2; D: .; J: TRBJ2-2; CDR3: CASRGGLPTGELFF; DNA: TGTGCCAGCAGGGGGGGACTTCCTACCGGGGAGCTGTTTTTT
size: few; V: TRBV12-3/TRBV12-4; D: .; J: TRBJ1-4; CDR3: CASSGRQKLFF; DNA: TGTGCCAGCAGTGGACGGCAAAAACTGTTTTTT
size: .; V: TRBV9; D: TRBD1; J: TRBJ1-5; CDR3: CASSGGQGYQPQHF; DNA: TGTGCCAGCAGCGGCGGACAGGGCTATCAGCCCCAGCATTTT
size: .; V: TRBV28; D: TRBD2; J: TRBJ2-4; CDR3: CASSSGRIAGLAKNIQYF; DNA: TGTGCCAGCAGTTCCGGGAGGATAGCAGGGCTAGCCAAAAACATTCAGTACTTC
size: .; V: TRBV7-3; D: .; J: TRBJ2-7; CDR3: CASSVFGVNEQYF; DNA: TGTGCCAGCAGCGTATTTGGGGTGAATGAGCAGTACTTC
size: .; V: TRBV29-1; D: .; J: TRBJ1-1; CDR3: CSTEQGRGTEAFF; DNA: TGCAGCACCGAACAGGGACGGGGCACTGAAGCTTTCTTT
size: .; V: TRBV2; D: TRBD1; J: TRBJ2-3; CDR3: CACRGQDLSTDTQYF; DNA: TGTGCCTGCAGAGGACAGGACCTCTCTACAGATACGCAGTATTTT
size: .; V: TRBV6-6; D: .; J: TRBJ2-5; CDR3: CASRQDRKETQYF; DNA: TGTGCCAGCAGACAGGACCGTAAAGAGACCCAGTACTTC
size: .; V: TRBV3-1; D: .; J: TRBJ1-1; CDR3: CASSHVGGTEAFF; DNA: TGTGCCAGCAGCCATGTAGGGGGGACTGAAGCTTTCTTT
size: once; V: TRBV4-1; D: .; J: TRBJ2-1; CDR3: CASSQGRAVYNEQFF; DNA: TGCGCCAGCAGCCAGGGACGAGCGGTCTACAATGAGCAGTTCTTC
size: .; V: TRBV6-1; D: TRBD1; J: TRBJ1-2; CDR3: CATTLYGQGAWGYTF; DNA: TGTGCCACCACGCTTTACGGACAGGGGGCTTGGGGCTACACCTTC
size: .; V: TRBV4-1; D: .; J: TRBJ1-2; CDR3: CASSQTRFNYGYTF; DNA: TGCGCCAGCAGCCAGACAAGATTTAACTATGGCTACACCTTC
size: .; V: TRBV9; D: .; J: TRBJ2-1; CDR3: CASDGGLSNEQFF; DNA: TGTGCCAGCGACGGTGGCCTAAGCAATGAGCAGTTCTTC
size: .; V: TRBV9; D: TRBD2; J: TRBJ2-1; CDR3: CASSGGSGGLGEQFF; DNA: TGTGCCAGCAGCGGGGGGAGCGGGGGTCTAGGTGAGCAGTTCTTC
size: .; V: TRBV2; D: TRBD1; J: TRBJ2-7; CDR3: CASSEANRGNERYF; DNA: TGTGCCAGCAGTGAAGCCAACAGGGGTAACGAGCGGTACTTC
size: few; V: TRBV29-1; D: TRBD2; J: TRBJ2-5; CDR3: CSVAVGGVGQQYF; DNA: TGCAGCGTTGCAGTCGGGGGGGTTGGGCAGCAGTACTTC
size: .; V: TRBV27; D: .; J: TRBJ1-1; CDR3: CASSRRQEVTEAFF; DNA: TGTGCCAGCAGTCGCCGACAGGAGGTCACTGAAGCTTTCTTT
size: many; V: TRBV12-3/TRBV12-4; D: .; J: TRBJ1-4; CDR3: CASTLTATNEKLFF; DNA: TGTGCCAGCACCCTGACAGCAACTAATGAAAAACTGTTTTTT
size: .; V: TRBV12-3/TRBV12-4; D: TRBD1; J: TRBJ1-6; CDR3: CASSAQGTVDSPLHF; DNA: TGTGCCAGCAGTGCCCAAGGGACAGTAGATTCACCCCTCCACTTT
size: .; V: TRBV29-1; D: .; J: TRBJ2-1; CDR3: CSVEGTVYNEQFF; DNA: TGCAGCGTTGAAGGGACAGTATACAATGAGCAGTTCTTC